The T cell receptor beta chain under discussion was sequenced for a study of cytomegalovirus exposure and HLA in healthy donors. The PCR used 60 Vbeta and 13 Jbeta primers. Only in-frame clones appear in the TCRdb table, and some are missing; sequencing was by immunoSEQ multiplex PCR. The repertoire has 150,000 to 200,000 clones, about 80% of them found once; the top ten carry around 0.69%. Germline CDR1 reads SGDLS; CDR2 reads YYNGEE. CDR3 length: 17 amino acids. Germline trimming cut 3 bases from V and 7 bases from J; bases unmatched to any gene: 18. The chain uses TRBV9 and TRBJ1-2; the match to TRBD1 covers 7 bases. The origin of this receptor is a boy aged 5-17 years in good health and CMV-seronegative. The sample comprised PBMCs. The CDR3 DNA sequence: TGTGCCAGCAGCGCGGGGACAGCCGTAGGAGCATATCGTGGCTACACCTTC. This encodes CASSAGTAVGAYRGYTF.